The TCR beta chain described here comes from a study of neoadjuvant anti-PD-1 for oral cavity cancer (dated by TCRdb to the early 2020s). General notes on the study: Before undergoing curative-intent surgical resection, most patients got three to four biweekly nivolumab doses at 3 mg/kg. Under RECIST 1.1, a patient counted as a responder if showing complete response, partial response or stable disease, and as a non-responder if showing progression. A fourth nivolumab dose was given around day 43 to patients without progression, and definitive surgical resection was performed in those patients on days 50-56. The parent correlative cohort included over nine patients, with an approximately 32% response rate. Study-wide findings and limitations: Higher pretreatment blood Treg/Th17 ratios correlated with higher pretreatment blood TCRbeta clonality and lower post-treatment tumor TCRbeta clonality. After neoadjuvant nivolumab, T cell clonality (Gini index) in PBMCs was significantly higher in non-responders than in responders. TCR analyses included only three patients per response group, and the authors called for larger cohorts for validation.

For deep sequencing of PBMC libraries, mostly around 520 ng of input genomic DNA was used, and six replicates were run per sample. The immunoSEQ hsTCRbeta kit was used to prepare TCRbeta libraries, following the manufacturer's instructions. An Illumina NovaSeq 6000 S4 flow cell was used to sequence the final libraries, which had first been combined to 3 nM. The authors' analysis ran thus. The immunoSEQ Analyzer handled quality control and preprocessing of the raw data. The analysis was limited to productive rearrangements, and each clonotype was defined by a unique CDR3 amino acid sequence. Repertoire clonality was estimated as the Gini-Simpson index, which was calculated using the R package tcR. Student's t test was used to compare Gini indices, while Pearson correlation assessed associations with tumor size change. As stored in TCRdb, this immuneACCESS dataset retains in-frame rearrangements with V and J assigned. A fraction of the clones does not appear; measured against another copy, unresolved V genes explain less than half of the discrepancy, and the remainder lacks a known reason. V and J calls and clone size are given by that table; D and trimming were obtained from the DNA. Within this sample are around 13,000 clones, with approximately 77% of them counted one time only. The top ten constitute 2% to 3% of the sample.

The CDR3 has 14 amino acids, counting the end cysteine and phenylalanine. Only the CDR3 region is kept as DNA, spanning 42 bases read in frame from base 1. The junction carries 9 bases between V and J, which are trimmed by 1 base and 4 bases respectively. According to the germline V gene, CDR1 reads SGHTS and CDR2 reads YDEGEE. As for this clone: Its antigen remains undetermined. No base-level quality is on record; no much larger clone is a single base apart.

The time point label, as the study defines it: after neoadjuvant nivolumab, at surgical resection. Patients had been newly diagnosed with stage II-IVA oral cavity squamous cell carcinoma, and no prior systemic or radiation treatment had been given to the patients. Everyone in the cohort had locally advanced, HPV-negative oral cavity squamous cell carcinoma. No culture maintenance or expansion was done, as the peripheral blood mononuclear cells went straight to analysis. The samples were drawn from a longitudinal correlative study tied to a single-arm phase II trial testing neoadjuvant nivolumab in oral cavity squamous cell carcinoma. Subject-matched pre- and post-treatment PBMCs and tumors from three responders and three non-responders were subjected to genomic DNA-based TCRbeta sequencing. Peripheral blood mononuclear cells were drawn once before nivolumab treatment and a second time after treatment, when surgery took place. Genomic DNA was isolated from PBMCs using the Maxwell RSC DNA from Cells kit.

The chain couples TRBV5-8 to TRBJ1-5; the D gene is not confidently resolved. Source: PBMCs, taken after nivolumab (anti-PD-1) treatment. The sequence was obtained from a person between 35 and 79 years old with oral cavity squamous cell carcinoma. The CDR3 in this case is CASSLLKTNQPQHF. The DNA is TGTGCCAGCAGCTTGTTAAAGACAAATCAGCCCCAGCATTTT.